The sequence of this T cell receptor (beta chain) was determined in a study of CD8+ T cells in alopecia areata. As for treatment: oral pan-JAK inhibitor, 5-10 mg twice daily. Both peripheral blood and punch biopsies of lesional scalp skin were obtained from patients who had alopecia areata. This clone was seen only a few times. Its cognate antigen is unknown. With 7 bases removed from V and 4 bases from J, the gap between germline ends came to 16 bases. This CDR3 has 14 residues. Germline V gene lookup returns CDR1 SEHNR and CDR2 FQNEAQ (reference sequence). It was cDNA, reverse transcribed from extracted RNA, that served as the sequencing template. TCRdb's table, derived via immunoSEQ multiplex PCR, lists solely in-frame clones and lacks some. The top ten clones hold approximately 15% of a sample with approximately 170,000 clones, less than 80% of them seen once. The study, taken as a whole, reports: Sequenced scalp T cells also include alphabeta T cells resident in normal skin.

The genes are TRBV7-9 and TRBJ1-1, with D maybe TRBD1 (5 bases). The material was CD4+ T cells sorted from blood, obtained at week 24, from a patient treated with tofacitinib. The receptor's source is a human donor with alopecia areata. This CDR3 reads CASTIYRSSTEAFF. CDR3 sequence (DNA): TGTGCCAGCACCATCTACAGGTCTAGCACTGAAGCTTTCTTT.